These T cell receptor beta chains were read from a single sample in a study of Ad26.COV2.S vaccination and SARS-CoV-2 variants. Here immunoSEQ multiplex PCR was the method, and the copy in TCRdb shows in-frame clones only, minus some. In the table there are around 450,000 clones, about 91% of which are singletons. The starting material was peripheral blood, obtained in a trial of Ad26.COV2.S vaccine versus placebo. All receptors come from a person between 18 and 65 years old who received the Ad26.COV2.S COVID-19 vaccine or a placebo. The CDR3 runs from the conserved cysteine through the conserved F or W. Each record gives: D gene, clone size, V gene, J gene, CDR3 protein, CDR3 DNA. D genes are given only for firm matches. Clone size is not always given. Where it is, it says once, few, many or a class for expanded clones.

NA	NA	TRBV24-1	TRBJ2-2	CATSEGGKAGELFF	TGTGCCACCAGTGAGGGGGGCAAGGCCGGGGAGCTGTTTTTT
TRBD1	NA	TRBV6-2/TRBV6-3	TRBJ1-2	CASSMQDRRGYGYTF	TGTGCCAGCAGTATGCAGGACAGGAGGGGCTATGGCTACACCTTC
NA	NA	TRBV4-1	TRBJ2-1	CASSQVGQGNEQFF	TGCGCCAGCAGCCAAGTGGGCCAAGGCAATGAGCAGTTCTTC
TRBD2	NA	TRBV15	TRBJ2-1	CATSRDRPAGGGNEQFF	TGTGCCACCAGCAGAGATAGGCCAGCGGGGGGCGGAAATGAGCAGTTCTTC
NA	NA	TRBV19	TRBJ2-1	CASSIGAPRNEQFF	TGTGCCAGTAGTATTGGGGCTCCTAGAAATGAGCAGTTCTTC
TRBD1	once	TRBV18	TRBJ1-4	CASSRGQLGTNEKLFF	TGTGCCAGCTCACGGGGACAGCTGGGAACTAATGAAAAACTGTTTTTT
NA	once	TRBV6-5	TRBJ2-1	CASSSTWGQETRGQFF	TGTGCCAGCAGTTCCACCTGGGGGCAGGAGACTAGGGGGCAGTTCTTC
NA	NA	TRBV5-8	TRBJ1-4	CATSPFFATNEKLFF	TGTGCCACCTCACCGTTTTTTGCAACTAATGAAAAACTGTTTTTT
TRBD2	NA	TRBV24-1	TRBJ2-1	CATSDSPRLAGSYNEQFF	TGTGCCACCAGTGATTCACCCCGACTAGCGGGCTCCTACAATGAGCAGTTCTTC
NA	NA	TRBV7-9	TRBJ1-1	CASSFSHTEAFF	TGTGCCAGCAGCTTTTCCCACACTGAAGCTTTCTTT